The T cell receptor beta chain under discussion was sequenced for a study of blood T cells in healthy people across ages. The CDR3 has 12 residues. Trimming took 3 bases from V and 12 from J, leaving 12 bases between them. Germline V CDR1 and CDR2: MNHNS, SASEGT. This clonotype has only a few counts. PCR was performed a second time for 7 to 11 cycles using a sample-barcoded 5' primer and a J-beta primer mix. TCRdb fed the 5' RACE reads into MiXCR, producing one record per CDR3 protein. This sample yields hundreds of thousands of distinct CDR3 sequences, of which 20% to 25% are seen a single time; 3.5% to 4% belongs to the top ten.

The chain recombines TRBV6-1 with TRBJ2-1, with D maybe TRBD2 (5 bases). The origin of this receptor is a man aged 70-80 years in good health. Sequencing was done on a sample of blood. As DNA, the CDR3 is TGTGCCAGCAGTGACGTAGCGTTTGGGCAGTTCTTC. It codes for CASSDVAFGQFF.